Sequencing of this TCR beta chain was carried out in a study of T-cell memory formation after mild COVID-19 (dated by TCRdb to about 2021). General notes on the study: TCR sequence clusters from the two donors were found to be largely donor specific. Two young, previously healthy adult volunteers made up the cohort, one male and one female. In two donors, T-cell clones that expanded and contracted after mild COVID-19 were followed by sequencing TCRalpha and TCRbeta repertoires longitudinally. Study-level results and caveats: Whether the second-wave clones peaking on day 37 were SARS-CoV-2 specific was not confirmed. Clones that contracted from day 15 to 85 showed balanced CD4/CD8 phenotypes, whereas a second wave of clones that expanded from day 15 to 37 leaned towards CD4+. Only a couple of mild cases were covered by the study, and larger cohorts that include severe cases with pre-infection samples were considered necessary. Contracting CD4+ clones were found mainly in CM and EM memory subsets, while CD8+ clones were enriched in EMRA. The detection of some responding clones in pre-infection memory suggests that pre-existing cross-reactive memory T cells joined the SARS-CoV-2 response.

This sample was sequenced with an Illumina NovaSeq 6000. TCRalpha and TCRbeta cDNA libraries were built by 5'RACE with constant-segment primers, adding sample barcodes and unique molecular identifiers. Trizol reagent was used to extract RNA from every sample. The libraries were amplified in two PCR steps, and the second step added a second sample barcode and Illumina TruSeq adapters. The libraries were sequenced on an Illumina NovaSeq using 2 x 150 bp paired-end reads. In the source study's methods: Reads were demultiplexed and collapsed into UMI-guided consensus sequences with migec v1.2.7. With mixcr v2.1.11, UMI consensuses were aligned to TRA and TRB V and J templates and assembled into clonotypes. Expanded or contracted clonotypes were those called significant by both edgeR and NoisET, with noise models trained on biological replicates. edgeR calls used a false discovery rate-adjusted p below 0.01 and a log2 fold-change threshold of 1. As an exploratory analysis of dynamics, max-normalized trajectories of the 1000 most abundant clonotypes were examined by PCA with hierarchical clustering. Separately sequenced CD4+ and CD8+ repertoires were used to assign a CD4 or CD8 phenotype to each responding clone. Using fastp at Q25 and MiXCR, TCRdb reprocessed the public reads and kept productive beta chains. Under each unique CDR3 protein, matching rows form one entry showing the most common genes and DNA. The V and J calls follow TCRdb's processing rather than the paper's. The sample has fewer than 150,000 distinct CDR3 sequences on record, about 5.9% of them singletons. Roughly 2.2% of the sample lies in the top ten.

The V and J ends are trimmed by 3 bases and 0 bases, leaving 5 bases between them. The CDR3 goes from the cysteine to the phenylalanine over 13 residues. The sequence is cut down to CDR3 DNA, 39 bases in frame from base 1. Ficoll-Paque density gradient centrifugation was the method used to isolate PBMCs. This clonotype has ten or more counts. Its target antigen remains unknown. No clone much larger than this one lies a single base away; base qualities are absent. Specimen: PBMCs or a T cell subset sorted from them (not recorded which). The chain uses TRBV12-3 or TRBV12-4 and TRBJ1-1, with the D gene call left open. This clonotype originated in an adult woman who had mild COVID-19 (a few samples of this study predate the infection). The sample titles of this study are shuffled in the database, so cell type and time point are left out; the donor was told from shared clones. This receptor carries the CDR3 CASSFAVNTEAFF. Here is the DNA: TGTGCCAGCAGTTTCGCAGTGAACACTGAAGCTTTCTTT.